This passage covers 21 T cell receptor beta chains from one sample sequenced in a study of T and B cells in COVID-19 patients. From blood, roughly 220-550 ng of genomic DNA served as TRB template. TRB rearrangements were amplified by multiplex PCR with BIOMED2 TRB-A/B primers. TCRdb re-called the multiplex PCR reads through MiXCR, storing one row per CDR3 protein. This table has around 13,000 distinct CDR3 sequences, roughly 25% appearing once. Sequencing input: blood. The receptor source for this set is a human donor who had recovered from COVID-19.

This chain connects TRBV12-3 or TRBV12-4 to TRBJ2-3, with 13 bases fitting TRBD2. V lost 5 bases and J lost 4; bases outside the gene matches: 24. This CDR3 is built from 22 residues. CDR3 protein: CASSIRKRGLAGVRPSADTQYF. CDR3 in DNA: TGTGCCAGCAGTATCCGAAAAAGAGGACTAGCGGGAGTCAGGCCAAGTGCAGATACGCAGTATTTT.

The chain carries TRBV20-1 and TRBJ2-7; TRBD1 matches at 9 bases. The CDR3 covers 18 residues. V lost 1 base to trimming and J lost 1 base; unmatched junction nucleotides: 14. CDR1 DFQATT and CDR2 SNEGSKA come from the germline V gene (reference sequence). The CDR3 sequence: CSARVLTGGLGASYEQYF. In DNA form, the CDR3 reads TGCAGTGCTAGAGTCCTCACAGGGGGCCTAGGAGCGTCCTACGAGCAGTACTTC.

This clonotype was counted ten times or more. The chain combines TRBV30 with TRBJ2-5, with TRBD2 as a possible D gene (5 bases). The CDR3 is 12 residues long. V was pared by 5 bases and J by 4 bases, with 11 bases between. Germline lookup yields CDR1 GTSNPN and CDR2 SVGIG (reference sequence). CDR3 protein: CAWGEGRETQYF. The CDR3, as DNA: TGTGCCTGGGGGGAAGGGAGAGAGACCCAGTACTTC.

This clonotype was counted only a few times. J is TRBJ1-5 and V is TRBV5-1; D call uncertain. V lost 4 bases, J lost 9 bases, and 20 bases lay in between. The CDR3 is made up of 15 amino acids. Germline V gene lookup returns CDR1 SGHRS and CDR2 YFSETQ. The CDR3 here is CASSQNRTDRTPQHF. CDR3 nucleotides: TGCGCCAGCAGCCAAAACCGGACGGATAGAACGCCCCAGCATTTT.

In this sample, this clonotype turned up many times. The chain recombines TRBV19 with TRBJ1-5; unclear D gene. This CDR3 region has 14 residues. Germline-derived CDR1 and CDR2 are LNHDA and SQIVND (reference sequence). V lost 8 bases, J lost 0 bases, and 11 bases lay in between. For the CDR3, the DNA is TGTGCCAGTCAGGCGTTGAATAGCAATCAGCCCCAGCATTTT. Translated: CASQALNSNQPQHF.

The chain uses TRBV28 and TRBJ2-3; no definite D call. The CDR3 runs 13 residues. V gave up 8 bases and J gave up 2 bases, with 11 bases separating them. Germline CDR1 and CDR2: MDHEN and SYDVKM. For the CDR3, the DNA is TGTGCCAGCTGGCTCAGAAACACAGATACGCAGTATTTT. Translation gives CASWLRNTDTQYF. The whole variable domain, filled in from reference TRBV28 and TRBJ2-3, reads DVKVTQSSRYLVKRTGEKVFLECVQDMDHENMFWYRQDPGLGLRLIYFSYDVKMKEKGDIPEGYSVSREKKERFSLILESASTNQTSMYLCASWLRNTDTQYFGPGTRLTVL.

The chain uses TRBV11-2 and TRBJ1-4, with 7 bases matching TRBD1. Per germline, CDR1 SGHAT and CDR2 FQNNGV. The CDR3 extends over 15 amino acids. J lost 5 bases, V lost 5 bases, and 8 bases had no gene match. CDR3 sequence: CASSPLLTGNEKLFF. For the CDR3, the DNA is TGTGCCAGCAGCCCGCTATTGACAGGGAATGAAAAACTGTTTTTT.

This clonotype was detected only a few times. This rearrangement joins TRBV5-1 to TRBJ2-5, with 10 bases matching TRBD1. CDR1 is SGHRS, CDR2 YFSETQ, per germline. The CDR3 extends over 14 amino acids. V lost 4 bases and J lost 5; bases outside the gene matches: 5. The CDR3 nucleotides are TGCGCCAGCAGCCCGACAGGGGGCAGGGAGACCCAGTACTTC. Protein sequence: CASSPTGGRETQYF.

By frequency in the sample, this clonotype is medium-sized (0.01 to 0.1%). CDR3 region: CASSLLGRSFQETQYF. The CDR3 bases are TGTGCCAGCAGCTTACTAGGACGTTCCTTCCAAGAGACCCAGTACTTC. The rearrangement uses TRBV5-6 and TRBJ2-5, with D possibly matching TRBD2 (5 bases). The V and J ends lost 2 bases and 1 base respectively, with 15 bases between them. The CDR3 length is 16 residues. Germline V CDR1 and CDR2: SGHDT, YYEEEE.

This clonotype appeared a few times. The V and J genes are TRBV7-9 and TRBJ2-1, with 9 bases aligning to TRBD2. This CDR3 contains 17 residues. The germline gives CDR1 SEHNR, CDR2 FQNEAQ (reference sequence). Germline trimming cut 0 bases from V and 8 bases from J; bases unmatched to any gene: 11. Here the CDR3 reads CASSLAVAGVGAHEQFF. CDR3 DNA sequence: TGTGCCAGCAGCTTAGCGGTAGCGGGGGTTGGTGCTCATGAGCAGTTCTTC.

This clonotype is medium-sized by share. This chain uses TRBV6-6 with TRBJ2-2; TRBD2 is a possible D gene (5 bases). This CDR3 is 15 amino acids long. Germline V gives CDR1 MNHNY, CDR2 SVGAGI (reference sequence). The V end was cut by 5 bases, the J end by 5 bases, with 15 bases between. The chain's CDR3 is CASSPGLGRTGELFF. CDR3 nucleotide sequence: TGTGCCAGCAGTCCCGGACTGGGCCGGACCGGGGAGCTGTTTTTT.

A word on this clonotype: A read error may be the cause here, since a much bigger clone is one base away. A read error is likely, as this CDR3 ends without the conserved phenylalanine or tryptophan. The J gene is TRBJ1-2, the V gene TRBV15; D is uncertain. CDR1 is LNHNV, CDR2 YYDKDF, per germline (reference sequence). The CDR3 has 11 amino acids. V shed 1 base and J shed 7 bases, with 4 bases lying between them. The CDR3 is CATSRGGGYTL. CDR3 DNA sequence: TGTGCCACCAGCAGAGGAGGTGGCTACACCCTC.

This clonotype turned up a few times. The chain recombines TRBV12-3 or TRBV12-4 with TRBJ2-3, with TRBD2 matching over 15 bases. V gave up 2 bases and J gave up 6 bases; unmatched junction bases: 9. The CDR3 covers 18 residues. The CDR3 protein is CASSLWMGLAGGFDTQYF. For the CDR3, the DNA is TGTGCCAGCAGTTTATGGATGGGACTAGCGGGAGGTTTTGATACGCAGTATTTT.

In this sample, this clonotype turned up a few times. The chain carries TRBV20-1 and TRBJ2-3; D possibly corresponds to TRBD1 (5 bases). Germline values: CDR1 DFQATT, CDR2 SNEGSKA (reference sequence). The CDR3 spans 11 residues. V was trimmed by 6 bases and J by 1 base, leaving 5 bases between them. DNA for the CDR3: TGCAGTGCAGGGGGCACAGATACGCAGTATTTT. Protein: CSAGGTDTQYF.

Comment on this clonotype: A clone one base away is much larger, so this may be a read error. This chain uses TRBV27 with TRBJ1-1, with a possible D match to TRBD1 (5 bases). Germline CDR1 is MNHEY and CDR2 is SMNVEV (reference sequence). Deletions cut 5 bases from V and 0 bases from J, with 10 bases between. This CDR3 is built from 14 residues. CDR3 loop: CASSTRGLNTEAFF. The CDR3 nucleotides are TGTGCCAGCAGTACCCGGGGCCTGAACACTGAAGCTTTCTTT.

This clonotype was observed at least ten times. This sequence joins TRBV7-9 and TRBJ1-3, with D unresolved. The germline V gene encodes CDR1 SEHNR and CDR2 FQNEAQ (reference sequence). There are 12 residues in the CDR3. V was pared by 5 bases and J by 4 bases, with 6 bases between. The CDR3 loop is CASSHQGNTIYF. Written as DNA, the CDR3 is TGTGCCAGCAGCCACCAAGGAAACACCATATATTTT.

This clonotype was seen many times. The rearrangement joins TRBV6-4 to TRBJ2-1, with D maybe TRBD1 (6 bases). V was cut by 1 base and J by 7 bases, with 17 bases left in between. This CDR3 is 16 amino acids long. Germline CDR1 and CDR2: MRHNA and SNTAGT. The CDR3 nucleotides read TGTGCCAGCAGTGACTTGGGACACGGGGTGCGGAATGAGCAGTTCTTC. This sequence encodes CASSDLGHGVRNEQFF.

This chain joins TRBV10-2 and TRBJ2-3; possible D gene TRBD1, 5 bases. The V end was cut by 0 bases, the J end by 0 bases, with 10 bases between. Germline V gene data show CDR1 as WSHSY and CDR2 as SAAADI. The CDR3 has 16 residues. CDR3 loop: CASSESRRTSTDTQYF. The CDR3 region has the DNA TGCGCCAGCAGTGAGTCCCGGCGGACAAGCACAGATACGCAGTATTTT.

The chain recombines TRBV20-1 with TRBJ2-7; D is unresolved. Per germline, CDR1 DFQATT and CDR2 SNEGSKA (reference sequence). The ends were cut back, 6 bases at V and 2 bases at J, with 11 bases in the middle. The CDR3 is 12 amino acids. CDR3 sequence: CSADSLTYEQYF. In nucleotides, the CDR3 is TGCAGTGCCGACTCCCTGACCTACGAGCAGTACTTC.

This clonotype has just one count. The chain combines TRBV20-1 with TRBJ2-5, with 16 bases that match TRBD2. CDR1 is DFQATT and CDR2 is SNEGSKA in the germline V gene (reference sequence). The CDR3 loop spans 14 amino acids. After removal of 3 bases from V and 13 bases from J, the junction contained 8 bases not matched to a gene. The CDR3 region has the DNA TGCAGTGCTAGCTCGGGACTAGCGGGAGGGAAGGCGTACTTC. Protein sequence: CSASSGLAGGKAYF.

V and J are TRBV7-2 and TRBJ1-4; TRBD1 is a possible D gene (5 bases). CDR3 length: 13 amino acids. Germline assignment: CDR1 SGHTA and CDR2 FQGNSA. V lost 5 bases and J 7 bases, leaving 11 bases between the germline ends. CDR3 residues: CASSQGSGEKLFF. CDR3 DNA: TGTGCCAGCAGCCAGGGTTCGGGTGAAAAACTGTTTTTT.